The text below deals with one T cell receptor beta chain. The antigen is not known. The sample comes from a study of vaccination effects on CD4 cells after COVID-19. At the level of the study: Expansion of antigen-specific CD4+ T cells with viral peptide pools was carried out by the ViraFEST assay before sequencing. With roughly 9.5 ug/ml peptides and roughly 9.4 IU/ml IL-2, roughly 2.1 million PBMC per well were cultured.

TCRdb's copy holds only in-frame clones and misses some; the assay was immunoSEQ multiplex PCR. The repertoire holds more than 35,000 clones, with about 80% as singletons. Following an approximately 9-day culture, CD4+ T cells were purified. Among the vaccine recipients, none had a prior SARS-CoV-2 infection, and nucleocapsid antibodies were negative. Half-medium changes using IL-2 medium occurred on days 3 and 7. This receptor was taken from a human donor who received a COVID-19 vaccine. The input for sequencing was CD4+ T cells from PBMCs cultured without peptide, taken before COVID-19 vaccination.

This CDR3 is CASSQRQGADRGYTF. The CDR3 coding sequence is TGCGCCAGCAGCCAAAGACAGGGGGCCGATAGGGGCTACACCTTC. The gene calls are TRBV4-3 and TRBJ1-2; TRBD1 matches at 10 bases. The CDR3 contains 15 residues. V gave up 2 bases and J gave up 8 bases; unmatched junction bases: 8. CDR1 is LGHNA, CDR2 YSLEER, per germline.